These T cell receptor beta chains were read from a single sample in a study of blood T cell repertoires in COVID-19. Sequencing used immunoSEQ multiplex PCR; TCRdb keeps in-frame clones, though not all of them. The repertoire holds roughly 300,000 clones, around 90% seen once, with roughly 6.8% in the top ten. The material sequenced was peripheral blood. The receptors derive from a woman under 40 with COVID-19, enrolled during active disease. CDR3s include the opening cysteine and the closing phenylalanine or tryptophan. Each record gives: D gene, V gene, CDR3 protein. D genes are given only for firm matches.

TRBD2	TRBV28	CASSFMGGPTDTQYF
TRBD2	TRBV28	CASSSGTIRDTQYF
TRBD2	TRBV6-5	CASRGGTSSYNEQFF
NA	TRBV30	CAWSVHGGYGYTF
TRBD1	TRBV11-2	CASSWSGTGSYGYTF
NA	TRBV5-1	CASSLASDTGELFF
TRBD2	TRBV18	CASSQRRSGLAGGGYEQYF
NA	TRBV5-4	CASRTTLGGYGYTF
NA	TRBV6-6	CASSRNDRLQETQYF
TRBD1	TRBV28	CASSRIQGAMNSPLHF
TRBD1	TRBV19	CASSRDREGYEQYF
TRBD2	TRBV18	CASSWSGDYTQYF
NA	TRBV23-1	CARGHNDYSNQPQHF
NA	TRBV7-9	CASSLAALVTGGEQYF
NA	TRBV15	CATSRDRGEQYF
NA	TRBV28	CASSPGLLQETQYF
NA	TRBV12-5	CASGTIEGTQYF
NA	TRBV5-8	CASSHDEEGYTDTQYF
NA	TRBV6-5	CASSYPGLRNTEAFF
TRBD1	TRBV10-1	CASRGDREMENTEAFF
TRBD1	TRBV19	CASSIDHGQGRETQYF
TRBD1	TRBV2	CASRRTGGDEQYF
NA	TRBV6-5	CASRGIRTYSYEQYF
NA	TRBV29-1	CSVGGANYGYTF
NA	TRBV7-9	CASSLAGGQNPYEQYF
TRBD2	TRBV19	CASSIVGGRNEQYF
NA	TRBV28	CASSYQGFGGNTIYF
NA	TRBV30	CAWSVSTGYGYTF
TRBD2	TRBV24-1	CATSEAGEETQYF
NA	TRBV5-6	CASSSQYEQYF
TRBD1	TRBV5-1	CASSQGTGPREQYF
TRBD1	TRBV5-1	CASSLGQGLTEAFF
TRBD1	TRBV6-6	CASSDSGTGSYEQYF
NA	TRBV10-2	CASSKGGRKNTEAFF
NA	TRBV28	CASSLLANEQFF
TRBD1	TRBV6-2/TRBV6-3	CASSYSRRGQDTEAFF
TRBD2	TRBV11-1	CASSLGLAEITDTQYF
NA	TRBV4-2	CASSQGRASYYEQYF
TRBD1	TRBV7-9	CASSLTGTVVFF
NA	TRBV12-5	CASGLIPGQNTEAFF
NA	TRBV3-1/TRBV3-2	CASSQTGWEGYTF